Listed here are 8 T cell receptor beta chains from one sample, sequenced in a study of human T cells and chemical hapten exposure. Each CDR3 protein gets one entry after TCRdb re-called the RACE reads with MiXCR. The repertoire holds 30,000 to 40,000 distinct CDR3 sequences, with around 5% as singletons. Documented time point: healthy volunteer bleed at 6 weeks. It was from unfractionated whole blood that total RNA was extracted. Sample: whole blood. The receptor set was obtained from a human donor in good health. Some clones in this sample may be carry-over from other donors' samples.

This clonotype was counted ten times or more. The V and J genes are TRBV18 and TRBJ2-4; 7 nucleotides match TRBD1. Germline CDR1 is KGHSH and CDR2 is LQKENI. Trimming took 0 bases from V and 3 from J; bases not matched to a gene: 11. This CDR3 contains 18 residues. In nucleotides, the CDR3 is TGTGCCAGCTCACCACCGGACAGGTGGTATGGTGGCAAAAACATTCAGTACTTC. This sequence encodes CASSPPDRWYGGKNIQYF.

Ten or more counts support this clonotype. The chain carries TRBV20-1 and TRBJ2-1; 8 bases are a match to TRBD2. J lost 7 bases, V lost 5 bases, and 16 bases had no gene match. This CDR3 region has 16 residues. From germline, CDR1 is DFQATT and CDR2 SNEGSKA (reference sequence). CDR3 DNA sequence: TGCAGTGCTCCCGGGAGGGGGGCAGCAGGTAGGAATGAGCAGTTCTTC. Encoded protein: CSAPGRGAAGRNEQFF.

This clonotype occurred a few times. J is TRBJ1-1 and V is TRBV10-3; perhaps TRBD1 as D (5 bases). Germline values: CDR1 ENHRY, CDR2 SYGVKD. The CDR3 has 15 amino acids. V dropped 0 bases and J dropped 3 bases, with 11 bases sitting between them. In DNA, the CDR3 is TGTGCCATCAGTGAGTCGGGGGGGAGGGACACTGAAGCTTTCTTT. This codes for CAISESGGRDTEAFF.

The chain uses TRBV7-2 and TRBJ2-5, with TRBD2 identical over 8 bases. This CDR3 is 15 amino acids long. The germline gives CDR1 SGHTA, CDR2 FQGNSA. The J segment lost 2 bases and the V segment lost 6 bases, leaving 8 bases of the junction unmatched. CDR3 nucleotides: TGTGCCAGCAGTCGGGGGGGTAGGGGGCAAGAGACCCAGTACTTC. This codes for CASSRGGRGQETQYF. Drawing the rest from reference TRBV7-2 and TRBJ2-5, the complete variable domain is GAGVSQSPSNKVTEKGKDVELRCDPISGHTALYWYRQSLGQGLEFLIYFQGNSAPDKSGLPSDRFSAERTGGSVSTLTIQRTQQEDSAVYLCASSRGGRGQETQYFGPGTRLLVL.

The rearrangement joins TRBV28 to TRBJ1-1; D possibly corresponds to TRBD1 (6 bases). CDR1 and CDR2 (germline): MDHEN, SYDVKM. This CDR3 contains 15 residues. V shed 5 bases and J shed 5 bases, with 18 bases lying between them. As DNA, the CDR3 is TGTGCCAGCAGTCCCACATGGGGGGCGTATACTGAAGCTTTCTTT. It codes for CASSPTWGAYTEAFF.

This clonotype was observed at least ten times. The rearrangement joins TRBV29-1 to TRBJ2-3, with TRBD2 identical over 13 bases. V shed 4 bases and J 1 base; nucleotides not matched to a gene: 2. The germline V gene encodes CDR1 SQVTM and CDR2 ANQGSEA. The length of the CDR3 is 15 residues. The CDR3 loop reads CSVVGLAGGTDTQYF. In DNA, the CDR3 is TGCAGCGTTGTAGGACTAGCGGGAGGCACAGATACGCAGTATTTT.

The rearrangement joins TRBV29-1 to TRBJ2-1; TRBD2 agrees at 7 bases. V dropped 4 bases and J dropped 4; count of bases not matched to a gene: 10. This CDR3 comprises 15 residues. CDR1 and CDR2 (germline): SQVTM, ANQGSEA. Here the CDR3 DNA reads TGCAGCGTTGCGATACCGGGACTACAATACAATGAGCAGTTCTTC. Protein product: CSVAIPGLQYNEQFF.

This clonotype appeared many times. The V call is TRBV5-1, the J call TRBJ1-6; TRBD1 matches 8 bases. Germline V lookup: CDR1 SGHRS, CDR2 YFSETQ. The V gene end was trimmed by 3 bases and the J gene end by 7 bases; junction bases not matched to a gene: 3. CDR3 length: 14 residues. CDR3 amino acids: CASSWDRPNSPLHF. In DNA form, the CDR3 reads TGCGCCAGCAGCTGGGACAGGCCGAATTCACCCCTCCACTTT.